This T cell receptor (beta chain) was recovered during a study of cytomegalovirus exposure and HLA in healthy donors. The PCR was carried out with 60 Vbeta primers and 13 Jbeta primers. Only in-frame clones appear in the TCRdb table, and some are missing; sequencing was by immunoSEQ multiplex PCR. The sample consists of about 83,000 clones, 70% to 75% of them appearing once. The sequence was collected from a man in his fifties or sixties in good health and CMV-seronegative. Sample: PBMCs.

CDR3 coding DNA: TGTGCCAGCAGCTTATTCCGTGCGGAGACCCAGTACTTC. Encoded protein: CASSLFRAETQYF. The rearrangement links TRBV7-3 to TRBJ2-5; D unclear. The CDR3 has 13 amino acids. V was shortened by 2 bases and J by 5 bases, with 9 bases between the two germline ends. Germline CDR1 and CDR2: SGHTA and FQGTGA.